Presented here are 11 T cell receptor beta chains from one specimen sequenced in a study of cytomegalovirus exposure and HLA in healthy donors. Sequenced by immunoSEQ multiplex PCR; TCRdb stores in-frame clones only, minus some. The sample has 300,000 to 450,000 clones; 86% are singletons. The sequenced sample consisted of PBMCs. The source is a woman under 30 in good health and CMV-seronegative.

The V gene is TRBV11-2, the J gene TRBJ2-3, with D maybe TRBD1 (6 bases). Germline values: CDR1 SGHAT, CDR2 FQNNGV. Trimming took off 5 bases at V and 1 base at J, with 19 bases between the two ends. This CDR3 has 17 amino acids. The chain's CDR3 is CASSQTGPFTGTDTQYF. The CDR3 nucleotides are TGTGCCAGCAGCCAGACAGGCCCGTTCACGGGCACAGATACGCAGTATTTT.

The chain carries TRBV18 and TRBJ2-7; weak D call: TRBD2 (7 bases). Germline-derived CDR1 and CDR2 are KGHSH and LQKENI. The CDR3 has 14 residues. The germline V and J ends were trimmed by 0 bases and 5 bases, with 11 bases remaining between them. As DNA, the CDR3 is TGTGCCAGCTCACCACCCGGGCGGGGGCACGAGCAGTACTTC. Encoded protein: CASSPPGRGHEQYF.

This rearrangement joins TRBV4-2 to TRBJ2-3; 10 bases align to TRBD2. The V gene's germline CDR1 is LGHNA and CDR2 YNFKEQ. V lost 1 base to trimming and J lost 4 bases; unmatched junction nucleotides: 11. The CDR3 runs to 18 residues. CDR3 residues: CASSQVPLAGEFADTQYF. The CDR3 DNA sequence: TGTGCCAGCAGCCAAGTACCCCTAGCGGGGGAATTTGCAGATACGCAGTATTTT.

J is TRBJ1-5 and V is TRBV27; 7 bases are shared with TRBD1. V lost 3 bases and J lost 2; bases outside the gene matches: 4. The germline CDR1 and CDR2 sequences are MNHEY and SMNVEV (reference sequence). The CDR3 loop spans 15 amino acids. The CDR3 sequence is CASSFVDRGNQPQHF. In DNA form, the CDR3 reads TGTGCCAGCAGTTTTGTCGACAGGGGCAATCAGCCCCAGCATTTT.

The V call is TRBV25-1, the J call TRBJ2-1; TRBD2 might be the D (5 bases). This CDR3 has 13 amino acids. Trimming cost V 4 bases and J 3 bases, with 7 bases left between them. Per germline, CDR1 MGHDK and CDR2 SYGVNS. The DNA for the CDR3 is TGTGCCAGCAGTGTCGGGGACTACAATGAGCAGTTCTTC. It specifies CASSVGDYNEQFF.

This chain connects TRBV7-9 to TRBJ2-1; tentatively, D is TRBD2 (6 bases). Germline values: CDR1 SEHNR, CDR2 FQNEAQ (reference sequence). Trimming left V 5 bases short and J 3 bases short, with 20 bases between. This CDR3 spans 17 amino acids. This CDR3 is CASSLGSLAGSYNEQFF. CDR3 bases: TGTGCCAGCAGCCTCGGTAGCCTGGCGGGAAGCTACAATGAGCAGTTCTTC.

This clone was detected a few times. This chain uses TRBV6-5 with TRBJ1-1, with D perhaps matching TRBD1 (6 bases). The germline V and J ends were trimmed by 5 bases and 1 base, with 11 bases remaining between them. The CDR3 sequence is 14 residues long. Germline V gene data show CDR1 as MNHEY and CDR2 as SVGAGI. The CDR3 here is CASSRRQANTEAFF. The CDR3 DNA sequence: TGTGCCAGCAGTCGTCGACAGGCGAACACTGAAGCTTTCTTT.

The chain is built from TRBV5-1 and TRBJ2-1; 7 bases map to TRBD1. The V gene's germline CDR1 is SGHRS and CDR2 YFSETQ. The CDR3 sequence is 17 residues long. V trimming: 4 bases; J trimming: 0 bases; junction bases outside the gene matches: 10. For the CDR3, the DNA is TGCGCCAGCAGCCAATTGACAGGGATGAGCTCCTACAATGAGCAGTTCTTC. The encoded protein is CASSQLTGMSSYNEQFF.

The CDR3 nucleotides are TGTGCCAGCAGCGAAAGCGGGAGAGGAGAAACCGGGGAGCTGTTTTTT. Its protein product is CASSESGRGETGELFF. The chain uses TRBV9 and TRBJ2-2; 8 bases align to TRBD2. Germline V lookup: CDR1 SGDLS, CDR2 YYNGEE. The CDR3 covers 16 residues. After removal of 3 bases from V and 5 bases from J, the junction contained 9 bases not matched to a gene.

This clone was counted a single time. V gene TRBV5-1 combines with J gene TRBJ2-2, with 9 nucleotides matching TRBD1. The CDR3 is made up of 15 amino acids. With 4 bases clipped from V and 1 base from J, the junction kept 2 bases outside the gene matches. Germline CDR1 SGHRS, CDR2 YFSETQ. CDR3 residues: CASSRDRVNTGELFF. The CDR3 coding sequence is TGCGCCAGCAGCCGGGACAGGGTGAACACCGGGGAGCTGTTTTTT.

In this sample, this clone turned up a few times. The CDR3 sequence: CASSGAGVAVPGELFF. In DNA form, the CDR3 reads TGTGCCAGCAGCGGGGCGGGGGTAGCGGTCCCCGGGGAGCTGTTTTTT. V usage is TRBV2 and J usage is TRBJ2-2; 7 nucleotides align to TRBD2. J was trimmed by 6 bases and V by 6 bases; bases with no gene match: 13. This CDR3 comprises 16 residues. Looked up from germline, CDR1 is SNHLY and CDR2 is FYNNEI.